The 2 T cell receptor beta chains reported below all come from one sample, sequenced in a study of blood T cell repertoires in COVID-19. The repertoire was sequenced with immunoSEQ multiplex PCR; TCRdb's copy has only in-frame clones and lacks some. The table has around 420,000 clones, approximately 85% seen once; the top ten hold approximately 2.1%. Material for sequencing was PBMCs or T cells enriched from blood (not recorded which). These receptors originate from a woman between 35 and 50 years old with acute COVID-19.

The DNA of the CDR3 is TGTGCCAGCAGCGCCGGGTCCCTCAATCAGCCCCAGCATTTT. Encoded protein: CASSAGSLNQPQHF. The rearrangement joins TRBV9 to TRBJ1-5; no clear D gene. This CDR3 comprises 14 residues. The germline gives CDR1 SGDLS, CDR2 YYNGEE. Trimming pared 3 bases from V and 3 bases from J, leaving 10 bases between.

The V gene is TRBV4-1, the J gene TRBJ1-4; TRBD1 aligns across 11 bases. Germline V gene sequence: CDR1 MGHRA, CDR2 YSYEKL. With 2 bases clipped from V and 7 bases from J, the junction kept 3 bases outside the gene matches. The CDR3 has 15 residues. CDR3 coding DNA: TGCGCCAGCAGCCAACGGACAGGGGGCGGTGAAAAACTGTTTTTT. As protein: CASSQRTGGGEKLFF.